The next 3 T cell receptor beta chains were all read from a single sample in a study of cytomegalovirus exposure and HLA in healthy donors. 60 Vbeta and 13 Jbeta primers were used in PCR. Using immunoSEQ multiplex PCR, the repertoire was profiled, and TCRdb retains in-frame clones only, with some absent. This table has about 250,000 clones, approximately 85% appearing once. Sequencing was performed on PBMCs. Source of these receptors: a girl aged 2 to 9 in good health and CMV-seronegative.

The chain recombines TRBV5-1 with TRBJ1-4; 10 bases fit TRBD1. Trimming at V came to 4 bases and at J to 7 bases, leaving 4 bases not matched to a gene. This CDR3 contains 14 residues. The germline CDR1 and CDR2 sequences are SGHRS and YFSETQ. CDR3 in amino acids: CASSATGGPEKLFF. CDR3 DNA: TGCGCCAGCAGCGCGACAGGGGGCCCTGAAAAACTGTTTTTT.

V is TRBV4-1 and J is TRBJ2-3, with TRBD2 matching 7 bases. This CDR3 region has 15 residues. With V trimmed by 0 bases and J by 4 bases, 4 bases remained unmatched. Looked up from germline, CDR1 is MGHRA and CDR2 is YSYEKL. In nucleotides, the CDR3 is TGCGCCAGCAGCCAAGAGCGCGGGAGTCCAGATACGCAGTATTTT. Translating gives CASSQERGSPDTQYF.

This chain joins TRBV29-1 and TRBJ2-1; D is perhaps TRBD2 (6 bases). The germline gives CDR1 SQVTM, CDR2 ANQGSEA. Trimming cost V 7 bases and J 4 bases, with 14 bases left between them. The CDR3 covers 13 residues. CDR3 sequence (DNA): TGCAGCGCACGACTAGTGGGATACAATGAGCAGTTCTTC. Its translation is CSARLVGYNEQFF.